This record looks at one T cell receptor beta chain sequence and its context. What it binds is not known. The data derive from a study of response to subunit inactivated influenza vaccine. Findings and caveats of the study: The authors suggested that few new T cells are recruited per seasonal influenza vaccination.

This CDR3 has 15 residues. In germline, CDR1 is DFQATT, CDR2 SNEGSKA (reference sequence). The trim removed 1 base at V and 0 bases at J, leaving 5 bases unmatched. A single record per CDR3 protein comes from TCRdb applying MiXCR to the RT-PCR reads. Of some 640,000 distinct CDR3 sequences listed, 11% to 15% are singletons. This TCR derives from a man aged 45 to 65 who received an inactivated influenza vaccine. The specimen was PBMCs from blood, collected 14 to 15 days before vaccination. J is TRBJ2-5 and V is TRBV20-1; 7 nucleotides match TRBD2. The CDR3 DNA reads TGCAGTGCTAGAGTTGGGAGGGCGTACCAAGAGACCCAGTACTTC. Amino acid sequence: CSARVGRAYQETQYF.